These 31 T cell receptor beta chains came from one sample sequenced in a study of cytomegalovirus exposure and HLA in healthy donors. Libraries were prepared by immunoSEQ multiplex PCR; TCRdb keeps only in-frame clonotypes and omits some of them. The data contain fewer than 400,000 clones, 86% of them singletons. Source material: PBMCs. The receptor set was obtained from a young woman in good health and CMV-seronegative.

The chain links TRBV5-1 to TRBJ2-3; TRBD1 is a possible D gene (6 bases). V was clipped by 4 bases and J by 4 bases, with 19 bases between them. From germline, CDR1 is SGHRS and CDR2 YFSETQ. This CDR3 is 16 amino acids long. CDR3 nucleotide sequence: TGCGCCAGCAGCCGATTCACAGGGTCGGGCGCAGATACGCAGTATTTT. This encodes CASSRFTGSGADTQYF.

The V gene is TRBV29-1, the J gene TRBJ2-5, with TRBD2 matching 9 bases. V lost 7 bases to trimming and J lost 6 bases; unmatched junction nucleotides: 9. Germline CDR1 reads SQVTM; CDR2 reads ANQGSEA. This CDR3 is built from 13 residues. CDR3: CSAIGTSRKTQYF. DNA of the CDR3: TGCAGCGCCATAGGGACTAGCAGGAAGACCCAGTACTTC.

The chain couples TRBV5-1 to TRBJ2-5, with 9 positions matching TRBD2. The CDR3 consists of 18 residues. V lost 3 bases and J lost 5; bases outside the gene matches: 17. CDR1 is SGHRS, CDR2 YFSETQ, per germline. DNA of the CDR3: TGCGCCAGCAGCTCCTTGACTAGCGGCGATGGCCGAGGGGAGACCCAGTACTTC. This codes for CASSSLTSGDGRGETQYF.

This chain uses TRBV9 with TRBJ1-3, with 8 bases lining up with TRBD1. Germline trimming cut 3 bases from V and 4 bases from J; bases unmatched to any gene: 9. Germline loops: CDR1 SGDLS, CDR2 YYNGEE. CDR3 length: 16 residues. CDR3 DNA sequence: TGTGCCAGCAGCGGATCGGACAGGGCAGGCGGAAACACCATATATTTT. It is translated as CASSGSDRAGGNTIYF.

The chain is built from TRBV7-2 and TRBJ1-1; D possibly corresponds to TRBD1 (5 bases). CDR1 is SGHTA and CDR2 is FQGNSA in the germline V gene. Trimming shortened V by 1 base and J by 11 bases, and 17 bases separated the two germline ends. CDR3 length equals 14 residues. The CDR3 nucleotides are TGTGCCAGCAGCTTAGATGCAGGGCCCGGGGGGGCTTTCTTT. Its translation: CASSLDAGPGGAFF.

The rearrangement joins TRBV27 to TRBJ2-3; D is perhaps TRBD2 (6 bases). This CDR3 has 16 residues. V lost 7 bases and J lost 6, with 23 bases in between. CDR1 and CDR2 from the germline V gene are MNHEY and SMNVEV (reference sequence). CDR3 sequence reads: CASKVGTYPTGDTQYF. In nucleotides, the CDR3 is TGTGCCAGCAAGGTCGGGACTTACCCTACCGGGGATACGCAGTATTTT.

The table lists this clone with a few counts. The chain carries TRBV4-2 and TRBJ2-7, with 7 bases that match TRBD2. In germline, CDR1 is LGHNA, CDR2 YNFKEQ. V was pared by 1 base and J by 1 base, with 7 bases of the junction left unmatched. The length of the CDR3 is 16 residues. The CDR3 DNA is TGTGCCAGCAGCCAAGCAAGTCTGGGGGGGTCCTACGAGCAGTACTTC. It translates to CASSQASLGGSYEQYF.

The rearrangement uses TRBV19 and TRBJ1-2, with 7 bases fitting TRBD1. CDR1 and CDR2 from the germline V gene are LNHDA and SQIVND (reference sequence). The CDR3 is made up of 15 amino acids. The V and J ends lost 3 bases and 0 bases, in that order; junction bases with no gene match: 4. The CDR3 sequence is CASSILGTANYGYTF. The CDR3 bases are TGTGCCAGTAGTATCCTGGGGACAGCTAACTATGGCTACACCTTC.

The V and J genes are TRBV5-1 and TRBJ1-1; D is possibly TRBD1 (6 bases). Germline assignment: CDR1 SGHRS and CDR2 YFSETQ. The CDR3 extends over 14 amino acids. V was shortened by 0 bases and J by 5 bases, with 11 bases between the two germline ends. The CDR3 sequence: CASSLVQGDTEAFF. CDR3 bases: TGCGCCAGCAGCTTGGTACAGGGTGATACTGAAGCTTTCTTT.

The gene calls are TRBV7-6 and TRBJ2-7; 8 positions agree with TRBD2. Germline V gene sequence: CDR1 SGHVS, CDR2 FNYEAQ. CDR3 size: 13 residues. The junction had 12 bases not matched to a gene; V was cut back by 5 bases and J by 12 bases. The CDR3 DNA reads as TGTGCCAGCAGCCCTGGGGGTAGCGGGATCCTGTACTTC. As protein: CASSPGGSGILYF.

This chain's CDR3 is CASSPRDIRDEQFF. The CDR3 nucleotides are TGTGCCAGCAGTCCCCGGGACATTCGGGATGAGCAGTTCTTC. The chain links TRBV6-5 to TRBJ2-1; a weak D match, TRBD1 (6 bases). The V end was cut by 5 bases, the J end by 8 bases, with 16 bases between. The CDR3 runs to 14 residues. The germline gives CDR1 MNHEY, CDR2 SVGAGI.

The gene calls are TRBV29-1 and TRBJ2-2; a possible D gene is TRBD2 (5 bases). In germline, CDR1 is SQVTM, CDR2 ANQGSEA. V shed 3 bases and J shed 0 bases, with 8 bases lying between them. The CDR3 is 14 residues long. CDR3: CSVESGANTGELFF. The CDR3 bases are TGCAGCGTTGAGAGCGGAGCGAACACCGGGGAGCTGTTTTTT.

The V and J genes are TRBV11-2 and TRBJ2-2, with TRBD1 matching over 7 bases. After removal of 2 bases from V and 4 bases from J, the junction contained 10 bases not matched to a gene. The CDR3 has 17 amino acids. Germline assignment: CDR1 SGHAT and CDR2 FQNNGV. This chain's CDR3 is CASSLLSGGTGTGELFF. The CDR3 nucleotides read TGTGCCAGCAGCTTACTCTCAGGGGGTACGGGCACCGGGGAGCTGTTTTTT.

CDR3 amino acids: CAISVRVDNEQFF. CDR3 nucleotide sequence: TGTGCCATCAGTGTCAGGGTCGACAATGAGCAGTTCTTC. The V gene is TRBV10-3, the J gene TRBJ2-1; the D gene is possibly TRBD1 (5 bases). Germline V CDR1 and CDR2: ENHRY, SYGVKD. The CDR3 covers 13 residues. The V end lost 4 bases, the J end lost 5 bases, and 9 bases lay between the germline ends.

This clone was seen only a few times. V is TRBV7-8 and J is TRBJ2-7, with D unresolved. This CDR3 has 15 amino acids. Germline-derived CDR1 and CDR2 are SGHVS and FQNEAQ. V was clipped by 4 bases and J by 5 bases, with 18 bases between them. CDR3 sequence: CASSYLTFPEDEQYF. CDR3 bases: TGTGCCAGCAGCTACCTAACCTTCCCCGAGGACGAGCAGTACTTC.

The rearrangement links TRBV4-1 to TRBJ2-1; 9 bases agree with TRBD2. J gave up 7 bases and V 0 bases, and 16 bases lay outside the gene matches. This CDR3 region has 19 residues. Looked up from germline, CDR1 is MGHRA and CDR2 is YSYEKL. The DNA of the CDR3 is TGCGCCAGCAGCCAAGATCTCCTCCCGCGACTAGCGGAGGGTAATGAGCAGTTCTTC. Translating gives CASSQDLLPRLAEGNEQFF.

The chain employs TRBV27 and TRBJ2-7, with a possible D match to TRBD2 (6 bases). CDR3 size: 16 residues. V was pared by 6 bases and J by 3 bases, with 21 bases between. Germline CDR1 and CDR2: MNHEY and SMNVEV (reference sequence). CDR3 amino acids: CASSTQPGGGGYEQYF. The CDR3 nucleotides read TGTGCCAGCAGCACCCAGCCGGGTGGGGGAGGCTACGAGCAGTACTTC.

V is TRBV7-8 and J is TRBJ2-6; the match to TRBD2 covers 7 bases. The V and J ends lost 2 bases and 0 bases, in that order; junction bases with no gene match: 7. Per the germline V gene, CDR1 is SGHVS and CDR2 is FQNEAQ. This CDR3 spans 18 amino acids. The DNA for the CDR3 is TGTGCCAGCAGCTTATGGGCTAGCGGTAGCTCTGGGGCCAACGTCCTGACTTTC. Its protein is CASSLWASGSSGANVLTF.

This clone has just a few counts. This rearrangement joins TRBV4-1 to TRBJ1-2; D is undetermined. The CDR3 covers 15 residues. CDR1 is MGHRA and CDR2 is YSYEKL in the germline V gene. Trimming took 0 bases from V and 3 from J, leaving 11 bases between them. CDR3 bases: TGCGCCAGCAGCCAAGACCCCGGGGTCGACTATGGCTACACCTTC. The encoded protein is CASSQDPGVDYGYTF.

This clone has just a few counts. The chain is built from TRBV6-1 and TRBJ2-7; D is uncertain. The CDR3 spans 14 residues. Per the germline V gene, CDR1 is MNHNS and CDR2 is SASEGT. The ends were cut back, 8 bases at V and 5 bases at J, with 19 bases in the middle. The CDR3 DNA reads as TGTGCCAGCGACTCTTCCTCCCTTGTGCACGAGCAGTACTTC. The encoded protein is CASDSSSLVHEQYF.

This sequence joins TRBV7-3 and TRBJ2-1; a weak D match, TRBD2 (5 bases). V lost 6 bases to trimming and J lost 10 bases, with 19 bases between them. This CDR3 spans 14 amino acids. Looked up from germline, CDR1 is SGHTA and CDR2 is FQGTGA. DNA for the CDR3: TGTGCCAGCAGTCTAGGAGTGGGGAGTGGCGAGCAGTTCTTC. Its protein is CASSLGVGSGEQFF.

The V and J genes are TRBV6-5 and TRBJ2-7, with a tentative D call TRBD2 (5 bases). CDR1 and CDR2 (germline): MNHEY, SVGAGI. CDR3 length: 14 amino acids. Deletions cut 3 bases from V and 7 bases from J, with 16 bases between. The CDR3 DNA is TGTGCCAGCAGTTATGTGGACGGGGAGTATGAGCAGTACTTC. Amino acids: CASSYVDGEYEQYF.

V and J are TRBV27 and TRBJ2-1; TRBD2 might be the D (6 bases). V lost 3 bases and J 5 bases, leaving 14 bases between the germline ends. From germline, CDR1 is MNHEY and CDR2 SMNVEV (reference sequence). CDR3 length: 15 residues. The CDR3 spells CASSLAGPLHNEQFF. CDR3 bases: TGTGCCAGCAGTTTGGCGGGACCTCTCCACAATGAGCAGTTCTTC.

To note about this clone: The junction and the germline gene differ at one end; a read error may be behind it. The rearrangement links TRBV28 to TRBJ2-7; no reliable D call. Germline loops: CDR1 MDHEN, CDR2 SYDVKM. The CDR3 extends over 14 amino acids. The CDR3: CASGFQFPSYEQYF. The CDR3 DNA follows: TGTGCCAGCGGTTTCCAATTTCCCTCCTACGAGCAGTACTTC.

The chain is built from TRBV7-2 and TRBJ2-3; 10 bases match TRBD2. Germline V gene data show CDR1 as SGHTA and CDR2 as FQGNSA. J gave up 2 bases and V 3 bases, and 5 bases lay outside the gene matches. This CDR3 comprises 16 residues. The CDR3 DNA sequence: TGTGCCAGCAGCTTGATACTAGCGGGGCCCACAGATACGCAGTATTTT. It is translated as CASSLILAGPTDTQYF.

This clone was detected only once. The rearrangement links TRBV19 to TRBJ2-2; 13 nucleotides align to TRBD2. Germline loops: CDR1 LNHDA, CDR2 SQIVND (reference sequence). J gave up 0 bases and V 7 bases, and 2 bases lay outside the gene matches. This CDR3 is 16 amino acids long. CDR3 nucleotide sequence: TGTGCCAGTACCGGACTAGCGGGGGCGAACACCGGGGAGCTGTTTTTT. It translates to CASTGLAGANTGELFF. The entire variable domain, with the rest obtained from reference TRBV19 and TRBJ2-2, is as follows: DGGITQSPKYLFRKEGQNVTLSCEQNLNHDAMYWYRQDPGQGLRLIYYSQIVNDFQKGDIAEGYSVSREKKESFPLTVTSAQKNPTAFYLCASTGLAGANTGELFFGEGSRLTVL.

The rearrangement uses TRBV2 and TRBJ1-1, with D unclear. The CDR3 consists of 12 residues. Germline CDR1 is SNHLY and CDR2 is FYNNEI. Deletions cut 7 bases from V and 2 bases from J, with 8 bases between. CDR3 protein: CASKFGNTEAFF. Written as DNA, the CDR3 is TGTGCCAGCAAATTTGGCAACACTGAAGCTTTCTTT.

CDR3 sequence (DNA): TGCAGCGCCCGTACCCCGAGGGAGCAGTACTTC. Translated: CSARTPREQYF. The V gene is TRBV29-1, the J gene TRBJ2-7; the D is unclear. The CDR3 spans 11 residues. Trimming pared 7 bases from V and 7 bases from J, leaving 14 bases between. Germline lookup yields CDR1 SQVTM and CDR2 ANQGSEA.

The rearrangement uses TRBV9 and TRBJ1-1, with TRBD1 matching 10 bases. Losses at the gene ends were 4 bases for V and 5 bases for J; bases not matched to a gene: 8. The germline gives CDR1 SGDLS, CDR2 YYNGEE. The CDR3 has 15 residues. The chain's CDR3 is CASSTSGTGATEAFF. DNA for the CDR3: TGTGCCAGCAGCACGTCCGGGACAGGGGCGACTGAAGCTTTCTTT.

This clone occurred once. The rearrangement links TRBV7-2 to TRBJ2-4; D possibly corresponds to TRBD1 (6 bases). Germline lookup yields CDR1 SGHTA and CDR2 FQGNSA. Trimming pared 1 base from V and 2 bases from J, leaving 9 bases between. The CDR3 extends over 15 amino acids. CDR3 in DNA: TGTGCCAGCAGCTTAGTCAGGGGATCCAAAAACATTCAGTACTTC. It codes for CASSLVRGSKNIQYF.

The rearrangement joins TRBV4-1 to TRBJ2-7, with a tentative D call TRBD1 (5 bases). In germline, CDR1 is MGHRA, CDR2 YSYEKL. The CDR3 is 16 residues long. The germline V and J ends were trimmed by 4 bases and 6 bases, with 22 bases remaining between them. The CDR3 nucleotides read TGCGCCAGCAGCCCTCAAGTTTGGGGCAGTACCCTCGAGCAGTACTTC. This codes for CASSPQVWGSTLEQYF.